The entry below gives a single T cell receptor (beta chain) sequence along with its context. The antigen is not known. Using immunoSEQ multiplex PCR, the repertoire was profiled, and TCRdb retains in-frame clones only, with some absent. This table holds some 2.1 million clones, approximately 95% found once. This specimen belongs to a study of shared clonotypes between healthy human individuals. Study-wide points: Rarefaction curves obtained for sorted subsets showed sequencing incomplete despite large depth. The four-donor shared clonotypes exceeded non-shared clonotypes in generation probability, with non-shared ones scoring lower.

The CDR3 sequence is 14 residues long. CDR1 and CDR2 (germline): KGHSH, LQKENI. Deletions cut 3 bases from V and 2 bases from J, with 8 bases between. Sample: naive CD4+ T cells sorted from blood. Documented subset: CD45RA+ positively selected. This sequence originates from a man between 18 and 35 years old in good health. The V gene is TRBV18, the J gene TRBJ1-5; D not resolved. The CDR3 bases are TGTGCCAGCTCACCTATGCAGGGCAATCAGCCCCAGCATTTT. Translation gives CASSPMQGNQPQHF.